This T cell receptor beta chain was identified during a study of T-cell reconstitution after alpha-beta-depleted transplantation in children. V was clipped by 6 bases and J by 5 bases; unmatched bases: 6. CDR3 length: 14 amino acids. Per the germline V gene, CDR1 is WSHSY and CDR2 is SAAADI. Unique molecular identifiers were incorporated when the TCRbeta library was constructed. Each CDR3 protein gets one entry after TCRdb re-called the PCR reads with MiXCR. The sample shows some 640,000 distinct CDR3 sequences, roughly 15% of them seen only once. This clonotype was counted only a few times. Source: PBMCs from the stem cell graft donor, taken from the stem cell graft. This receptor was identified in a human donor who donated a stem cell graft to a child with acute myeloid leukemia. The gene calls are TRBV10-2 and TRBJ2-2, with 7 bases fitting TRBD1. CDR3 DNA sequence: TGCGCCAGCAGCCGACAGGGCGGGACCGGGGAGCTGTTTTTT. As protein: CASSRQGGTGELFF.